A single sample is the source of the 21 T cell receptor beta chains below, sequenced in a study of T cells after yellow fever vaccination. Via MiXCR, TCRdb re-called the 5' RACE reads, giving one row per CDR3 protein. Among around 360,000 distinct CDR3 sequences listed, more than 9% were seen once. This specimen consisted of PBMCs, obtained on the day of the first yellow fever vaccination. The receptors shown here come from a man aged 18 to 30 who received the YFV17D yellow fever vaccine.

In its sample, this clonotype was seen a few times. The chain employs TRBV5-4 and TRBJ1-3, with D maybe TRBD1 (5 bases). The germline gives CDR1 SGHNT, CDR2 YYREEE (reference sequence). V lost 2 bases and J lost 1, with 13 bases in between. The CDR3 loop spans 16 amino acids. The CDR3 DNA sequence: TGTGCCAGCAGCTTAGGGGTCGGGGCATCTGGAAACACCATATATTTT. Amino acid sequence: CASSLGVGASGNTIYF. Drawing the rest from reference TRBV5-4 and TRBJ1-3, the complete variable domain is ETGVTQSPTHLIKTRGQQVTLRCSSQSGHNTVSWYQQALGQGPQFIFQYYREEENGRGNFPPRFSGLQFPNYSSELNVNALELDDSALYLCASSLGVGASGNTIYFGEGSWLTVV.

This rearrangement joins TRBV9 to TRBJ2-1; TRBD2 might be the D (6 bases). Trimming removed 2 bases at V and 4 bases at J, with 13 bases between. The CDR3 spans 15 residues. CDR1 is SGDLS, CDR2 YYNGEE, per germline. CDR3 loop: CASSVGGVKYNEQFF. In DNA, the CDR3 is TGTGCCAGCAGCGTCGGCGGGGTGAAATACAATGAGCAGTTCTTC.

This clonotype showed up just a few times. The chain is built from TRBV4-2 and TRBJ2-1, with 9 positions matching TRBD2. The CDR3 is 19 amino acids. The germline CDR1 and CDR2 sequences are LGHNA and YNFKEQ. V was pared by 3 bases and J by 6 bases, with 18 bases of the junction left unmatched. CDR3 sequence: CASSHPLERGVAGANEQFF. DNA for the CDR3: TGTGCCAGCAGCCACCCACTGGAGCGGGGGGTGGCGGGGGCCAATGAGCAGTTCTTC.

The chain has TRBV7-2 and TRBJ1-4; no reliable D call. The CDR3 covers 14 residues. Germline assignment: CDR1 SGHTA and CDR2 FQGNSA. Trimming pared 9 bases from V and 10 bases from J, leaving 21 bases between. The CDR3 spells CASSREGARGKLFF. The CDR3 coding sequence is TGTGCCAGTTCCCGCGAAGGCGCTCGCGGAAAACTGTTTTTT.

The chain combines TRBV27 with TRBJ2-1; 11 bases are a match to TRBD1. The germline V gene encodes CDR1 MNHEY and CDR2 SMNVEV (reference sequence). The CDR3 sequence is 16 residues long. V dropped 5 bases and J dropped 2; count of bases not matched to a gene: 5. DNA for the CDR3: TGTGCCAGCAGTCCACGGACAGGGGGCCCCTACAATGAGCAGTTCTTC. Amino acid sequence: CASSPRTGGPYNEQFF.

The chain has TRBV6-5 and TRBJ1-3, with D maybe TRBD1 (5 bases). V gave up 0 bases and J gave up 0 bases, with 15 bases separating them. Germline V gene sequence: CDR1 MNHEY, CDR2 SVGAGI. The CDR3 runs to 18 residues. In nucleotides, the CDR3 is TGTGCCAGCAGTTACTCCCTTCCTGGGGCGAGCTCTGGAAACACCATATATTTT. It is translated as CASSYSLPGASSGNTIYF.

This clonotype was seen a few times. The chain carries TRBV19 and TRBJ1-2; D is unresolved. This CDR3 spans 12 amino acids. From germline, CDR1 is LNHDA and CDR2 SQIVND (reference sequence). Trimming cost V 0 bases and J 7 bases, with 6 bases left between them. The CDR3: CASSIDLAGYTF. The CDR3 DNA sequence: TGTGCCAGTAGTATAGATTTGGCTGGCTACACCTTC.

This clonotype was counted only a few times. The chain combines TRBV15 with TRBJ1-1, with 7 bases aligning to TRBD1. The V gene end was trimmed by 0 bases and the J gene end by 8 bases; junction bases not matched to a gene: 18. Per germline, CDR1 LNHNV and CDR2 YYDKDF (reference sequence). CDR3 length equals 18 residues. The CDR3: CATSRDRFRQGIQGEAFF. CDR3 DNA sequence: TGTGCCACCAGCAGAGATCGATTTCGACAGGGAATCCAAGGGGAAGCTTTCTTT.

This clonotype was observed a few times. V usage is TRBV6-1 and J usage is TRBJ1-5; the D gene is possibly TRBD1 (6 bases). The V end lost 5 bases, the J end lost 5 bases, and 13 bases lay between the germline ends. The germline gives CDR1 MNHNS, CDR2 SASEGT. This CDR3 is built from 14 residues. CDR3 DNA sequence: TGTGCCAGCAGTCGAACAGGGTTCGATCAGCCCCAGCATTTT. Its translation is CASSRTGFDQPQHF.

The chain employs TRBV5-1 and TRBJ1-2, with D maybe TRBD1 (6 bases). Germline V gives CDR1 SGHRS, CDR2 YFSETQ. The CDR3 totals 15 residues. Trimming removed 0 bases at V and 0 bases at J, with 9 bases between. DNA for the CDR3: TGCGCCAGCAGCTTGGGTCAGGGGACTAACTATGGCTACACCTTC. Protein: CASSLGQGTNYGYTF.

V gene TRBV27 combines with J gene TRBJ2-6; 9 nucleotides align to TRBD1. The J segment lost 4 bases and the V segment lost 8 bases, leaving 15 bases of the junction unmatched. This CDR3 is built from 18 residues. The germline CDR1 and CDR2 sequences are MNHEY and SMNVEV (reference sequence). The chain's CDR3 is CASQKTGGFLTGANVLTF. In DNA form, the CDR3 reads TGTGCCAGCCAAAAGACAGGGGGGTTTCTAACGGGGGCCAACGTCCTGACTTTC.

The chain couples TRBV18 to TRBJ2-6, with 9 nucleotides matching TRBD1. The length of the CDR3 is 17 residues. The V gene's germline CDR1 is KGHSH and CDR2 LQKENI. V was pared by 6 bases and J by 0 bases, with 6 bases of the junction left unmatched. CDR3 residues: CASSPRDRVSGANVLTF. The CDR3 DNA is TGTGCCAGCTCCCCTAGGGACAGGGTCTCTGGGGCCAACGTCCTGACTTTC.

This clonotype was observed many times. The CDR3 loop is CASSSRQGGKNIQYF. Written as DNA, the CDR3 is TGCGCCAGCAGCTCTCGCCAGGGTGGCAAAAACATTCAGTACTTC. The genes are TRBV5-1 and TRBJ2-4; weak D call: TRBD1 (5 bases). Trimming left V 3 bases short and J 3 bases short, with 13 bases between. The CDR3 is 15 residues long. Per germline, CDR1 SGHRS and CDR2 YFSETQ.

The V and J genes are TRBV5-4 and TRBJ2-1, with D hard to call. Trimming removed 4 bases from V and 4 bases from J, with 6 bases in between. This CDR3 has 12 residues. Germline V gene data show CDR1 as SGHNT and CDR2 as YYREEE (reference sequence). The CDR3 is CASSLYYNEQFF. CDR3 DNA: TGTGCCAGCAGCCTCTATTACAATGAGCAGTTCTTC.

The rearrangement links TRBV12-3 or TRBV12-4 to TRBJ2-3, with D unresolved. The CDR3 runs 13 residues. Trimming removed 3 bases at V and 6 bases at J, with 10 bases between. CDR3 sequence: CASSFLGSDTQYF. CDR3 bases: TGTGCCAGCAGTTTCTTGGGGTCGGATACGCAGTATTTT.

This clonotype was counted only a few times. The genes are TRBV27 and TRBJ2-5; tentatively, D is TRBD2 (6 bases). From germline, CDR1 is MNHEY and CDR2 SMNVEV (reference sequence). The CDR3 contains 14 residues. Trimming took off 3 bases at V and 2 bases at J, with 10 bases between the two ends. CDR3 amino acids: CASSLGGWQETQYF. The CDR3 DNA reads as TGTGCCAGCAGTTTGGGGGGTTGGCAAGAGACCCAGTACTTC.

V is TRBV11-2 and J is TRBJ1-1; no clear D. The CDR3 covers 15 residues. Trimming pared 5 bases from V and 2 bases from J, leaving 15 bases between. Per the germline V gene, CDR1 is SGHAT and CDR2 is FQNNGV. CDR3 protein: CASSPNWAGNTEAFF. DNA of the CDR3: TGTGCCAGCAGCCCTAATTGGGCAGGCAACACTGAAGCTTTCTTT.

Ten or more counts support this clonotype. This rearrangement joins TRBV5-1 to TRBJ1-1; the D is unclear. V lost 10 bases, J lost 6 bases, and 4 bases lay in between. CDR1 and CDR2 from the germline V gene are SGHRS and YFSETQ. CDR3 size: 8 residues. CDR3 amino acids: CALAEAFF. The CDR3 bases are TGCGCCTTGGCTGAAGCTTTCTTT.

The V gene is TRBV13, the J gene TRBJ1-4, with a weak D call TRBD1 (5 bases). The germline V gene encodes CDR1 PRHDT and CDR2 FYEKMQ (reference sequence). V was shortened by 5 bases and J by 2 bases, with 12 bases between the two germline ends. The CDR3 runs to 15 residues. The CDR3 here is CASSRQGKTNEKLFF. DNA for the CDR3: TGTGCCAGCAGCCGCCAGGGAAAGACTAATGAAAAACTGTTTTTT.

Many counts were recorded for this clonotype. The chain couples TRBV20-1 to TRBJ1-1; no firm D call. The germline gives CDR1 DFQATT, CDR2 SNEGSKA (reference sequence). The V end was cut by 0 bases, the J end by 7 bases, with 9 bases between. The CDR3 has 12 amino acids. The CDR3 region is CSARDSAFEAFF. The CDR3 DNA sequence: TGCAGTGCTAGAGATTCGGCTTTTGAAGCTTTCTTT.

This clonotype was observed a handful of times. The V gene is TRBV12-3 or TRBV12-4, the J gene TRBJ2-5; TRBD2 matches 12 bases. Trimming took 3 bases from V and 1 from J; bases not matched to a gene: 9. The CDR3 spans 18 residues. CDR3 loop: CASSLASGGARIQETQYF. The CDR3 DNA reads TGTGCCAGCAGTTTGGCTAGCGGGGGGGCCCGAATCCAAGAGACCCAGTACTTC.